This TCR beta chain was captured by sequencing in a study of Graves' ophthalmopathy and Graves' hyperthyroidism. Investigators amplified TCR beta CDR3 regions from RNA transcripts. Scientists carried out first-round RT-PCR using HTBI primers and then a second-round multiplex PCR. From the multiplex PCR reads, TCRdb called clonotypes with MiXCR, one entry per CDR3 protein. The sample has 200,000 to 300,000 distinct CDR3 sequences, around 45% seen once. Every ophthalmopathy donor presented moderate-to-severe activity, CAS ≥3, NOSPECS ≥4 and duration under 3 months. As diagnostic evidence, clinical symptoms, serum thyroxine, TRAb, thyroid ultrasound and orbital computed tomography were relied upon. As to this clonotype: What it recognizes is unknown.

Whole-study results and caveats: In separating ophthalmopathy from stable hyperthyroidism, a 13-signature model achieved around 85% sensitivity and approximately 81% specificity. The study's model predicted ophthalmopathy progression at 65% to 71% sensitivity and about 78% specificity.

The sequenced material came from peripheral blood. The clonotype was recovered from an adult man with Graves' ophthalmopathy.

DNA for the CDR3: TGTGCCAGCAGCGTACGAGGGACAGGAGGCTCTGGGGCCAACGTCCTGACTTTC. It yields the protein CASSVRGTGGSGANVLTF. The chain is built from TRBV9 and TRBJ2-6, with 8 bases identical to TRBD1. The CDR3 is 18 amino acids. The germline CDR1 and CDR2 sequences are SGDLS and YYNGEE. V dropped 1 base and J dropped 0; count of bases not matched to a gene: 6.